This T cell receptor beta chain appears in the sequencing data of a study of metastatic and nonmetastatic thyroid tumors. As for the study in general: Patients with malignant and benign thyroid disease provided blood and tumor or nodule tissue, whose repertoires were compared.

This CDR3 spans 13 amino acids. Per the germline V gene, CDR1 is DFQATT and CDR2 is SNEGSKA (reference sequence). Trimming removed 0 bases at V and 6 bases at J, with 9 bases between. Study processing details: Built for papillary thyroid cancer, a distant-metastasis classifier drew on CDR3 differences across clinicopathological groups. TCRdb re-called clones via MiXCR from the PCR reads. These V and J calls are TCRdb output, not the study's own analysis. The sample has roughly 38,000 clones, about 12% seen once. This clone was seen repeatedly, ten times or more. Its target is unknown. No treatment of any kind had been given to any patient before thyroid surgery. Study-level findings and limits: Benign nodules were reported to have significantly lower TCR beta diversity than malignant thyroid tumors, in blood and tumor.

This sequence originates from a male donor with papillary thyroid cancer or a benign thyroid nodule (not recorded which). Some clones in this sample may be carry-over from other donors' samples. The sample consisted of blood. The chain carries TRBV20-1 and TRBJ2-1; tentatively, D is TRBD1 (6 bases). For the CDR3, the DNA is TGCAGTGCTAGAGACCCAGGGGCCAATGAGCAGTTCTTC. It codes for CSARDPGANEQFF.